Listed here are 14 T cell receptor beta chains from one sample, sequenced in a study of identical twins. A single record per CDR3 protein comes from TCRdb applying MiXCR to the 5' RACE reads. The table lists approximately 630,000 distinct CDR3 sequences, about 7.6% of them singletons. This sample also belongs to another study, concerning yellow fever vaccine responses in identical twins.

Input material: PBMCs. These receptors came from a woman under 30 in good health.

The chain uses TRBV18 and TRBJ2-6; TRBD1 is a possible D gene (6 bases). The CDR3 spans 18 residues. Germline loops: CDR1 KGHSH, CDR2 LQKENI. V was clipped by 3 bases and J by 0 bases, with 15 bases between them. The CDR3 nucleotides read TGTGCCAGCTCACCCCGGGACACCGAAGACTCTGGGGCCAACGTCCTGACTTTC. It codes for CASSPRDTEDSGANVLTF.

A few counts support this clonotype. CDR3 sequence: CASSGTNTEAFF. In DNA form, the CDR3 reads TGCGCCAGCAGCGGGACAAACACTGAAGCTTTCTTT. The chain couples TRBV5-1 to TRBJ1-1; D is perhaps TRBD1 (6 bases). The CDR3 length is 12 residues. Germline V CDR1 and CDR2: SGHRS, YFSETQ. V was shortened by 4 bases and J by 2 bases, with 6 bases between the two germline ends.

This clonotype has ten or more counts. The rearrangement joins TRBV5-1 to TRBJ2-1; 11 nucleotides align to TRBD1. Per the germline V gene, CDR1 is SGHRS and CDR2 is YFSETQ. V lost 5 bases and J lost 0; bases outside the gene matches: 1. The CDR3 is 15 amino acids. The CDR3 reads CASRGTGGSYNEQFF. Here the CDR3 DNA reads TGCGCCAGCAGGGGGACAGGGGGCTCCTACAATGAGCAGTTCTTC. Drawing the rest from reference TRBV5-1 and TRBJ2-1, the complete variable domain is KAGVTQTPRYLIKTRGQQVTLSCSPISGHRSVSWYQQTPGQGLQFLFEYFSETQRNKGNFPGRFSGRQFSNSRSEMNVSTLELGDSALYLCASRGTGGSYNEQFFGPGTRLTVL.

The table lists this clonotype with many counts. J is TRBJ2-5 and V is TRBV3-1; 12 bases are shared with TRBD2. Germline CDR1 LGHDT, CDR2 YNNKEL (reference sequence). V gave up 1 base and J gave up 3 bases; unmatched junction bases: 3. The CDR3 is made up of 16 amino acids. CDR3 coding DNA: TGTGCCAGCAGCCAAGGACTAGCGGGGGAAGAAGAGACCCAGTACTTC. Its protein product is CASSQGLAGEEETQYF.

The chain carries TRBV10-3 and TRBJ2-2; D perhaps matches TRBD1 (6 bases). Trimming shortened V by 3 bases and J by 3 bases, and 11 bases separated the two germline ends. CDR1 is ENHRY, CDR2 SYGVKD, per germline. The CDR3 extends over 15 amino acids. In nucleotides, the CDR3 is TGTGCCATCAGTGAATTGGGGGCCCACACCGGGGAGCTGTTTTTT. Translating gives CAISELGAHTGELFF.

This clonotype came up a few times. The V gene is TRBV5-1, the J gene TRBJ2-7; D gene ambiguous. The CDR3 is 13 residues long. Germline CDR1 reads SGHRS; CDR2 reads YFSETQ. The V end was cut by 2 bases, the J end by 2 bases, with 8 bases between. DNA of the CDR3: TGCGCCAGCAGCTTCATAGGGACCTACGAGCAGTACTTC. Translation: CASSFIGTYEQYF.

This clonotype was counted a few times. The V and J genes are TRBV28 and TRBJ1-1; 8 nucleotides match TRBD1. With V trimmed by 7 bases and J by 4 bases, 2 bases remained unmatched. This CDR3 region has 12 residues. Germline values: CDR1 MDHEN, CDR2 SYDVKM. The DNA for the CDR3 is TGTGCCAGCACCACAGGGGGCACTGAAGCTTTCTTT. As protein: CASTTGGTEAFF. The full variable domain, rest sourced from reference TRBV28 and TRBJ1-1, is DVKVTQSSRYLVKRTGEKVFLECVQDMDHENMFWYRQDPGLGLRLIYFSYDVKMKEKGDIPEGYSVSREKKERFSLILESASTNQTSMYLCASTTGGTEAFFGQGTRLTVV.

This clonotype was seen repeatedly, ten times or more. This chain connects TRBV2 to TRBJ2-3, with unresolved D. The CDR3 covers 15 residues. Germline assignment: CDR1 SNHLY and CDR2 FYNNEI. The V end was cut by 5 bases, the J end by 0 bases, with 12 bases between. The CDR3 DNA reads TGTGCCAGCAGTCGTACGGGCCTTAGCACAGATACGCAGTATTTT. Residues: CASSRTGLSTDTQYF. The full variable domain, in which reference TRBV2 and TRBJ2-3 provide the parts outside the CDR3, is EPEVTQTPSHQVTQMGQEVILRCVPISNHLYFYWYRQILGQKVEFLVSFYNNEISEKSEIFDDQFSVERPDGSNFTLKIRSTKLEDSAMYFCASSRTGLSTDTQYFGPGTRLTVL.

This clonotype was recorded a few times. The rearrangement uses TRBV2 and TRBJ2-3; 9 nucleotides line up with TRBD2. CDR3 size: 14 residues. The germline CDR1 and CDR2 sequences are SNHLY and FYNNEI. Trimming removed 4 bases from V and 8 bases from J; junction bases left unmatched: 7. The CDR3 here is CASSVAGGPVTQYF. Written as DNA, the CDR3 is TGTGCCAGCAGTGTTGCGGGAGGGCCGGTTACGCAGTATTTT.

This chain joins TRBV6-5 and TRBJ1-2; a weak D match, TRBD1 (5 bases). V dropped 0 bases and J dropped 8 bases, with 13 bases sitting between them. Looked up from germline, CDR1 is MNHEY and CDR2 is SVGAGI. CDR3 length equals 14 residues. CDR3 residues: CASSYSGDVVGYTF. The CDR3 region has the DNA TGTGCCAGCAGTTACTCGGGGGACGTCGTAGGCTACACCTTC.

Only a few counts were recorded for this clonotype. The gene calls are TRBV3-1 and TRBJ1-2, with a tentative D call TRBD1 (6 bases). Germline CDR1 LGHDT, CDR2 YNNKEL (reference sequence). The CDR3 sequence is 14 residues long. The ends were cut back, 3 bases at V and 4 bases at J, with 12 bases in the middle. This chain's CDR3 is CASSQSGVFYGYTF. The CDR3 DNA reads as TGTGCCAGCAGCCAGTCAGGGGTCTTCTATGGCTACACCTTC.

This clonotype was counted between two and nine times. The chain combines TRBV2 with TRBJ1-6; 8 bases align to TRBD1. Germline-derived CDR1 and CDR2 are SNHLY and FYNNEI. With V trimmed by 5 bases and J by 6 bases, 6 bases remained unmatched. The CDR3 sequence is 15 residues long. The CDR3 spells CASSKDRGGNSPLHF. The CDR3 nucleotides are TGTGCCAGCAGTAAAGACAGGGGTGGTAATTCACCCCTCCACTTT.

The sample holds a few counts of this clonotype. The V gene is TRBV5-1, the J gene TRBJ2-3, with D tentatively TRBD2 (5 bases). V lost 4 bases, J lost 4 bases, and 16 bases lay in between. Germline V gene sequence: CDR1 SGHRS, CDR2 YFSETQ. CDR3 length: 15 residues. CDR3 region: CASSHRISVADTQYF. In nucleotides, the CDR3 is TGCGCCAGCAGCCACAGAATTAGCGTGGCAGATACGCAGTATTTT.

In this sample, this clonotype turned up a few times. This chain joins TRBV6-1 and TRBJ1-1; the match to TRBD1 covers 8 bases. Unmatched junction bases numbered 6, after V lost 2 bases and J lost 4 bases. Germline CDR1 reads MNHNS; CDR2 reads SASEGT. This CDR3 is 15 amino acids long. CDR3 loop: CASSEKDRGGTEAFF. The CDR3 DNA is TGTGCCAGCAGTGAAAAAGACAGGGGAGGCACTGAAGCTTTCTTT.